This TCR beta chain is drawn from a study of CD8+ T cells in alopecia areata. The study team obtained lesional scalp punch biopsies and peripheral blood from alopecia areata patients. cDNA prepared by RNA extraction and subsequent reverse transcription served as the template for sequencing. The data were produced by immunoSEQ multiplex PCR, yet TCRdb's version contains in-frame clones alone and is incomplete. The sample comprises around 50,000 clones, around 96% of which are singletons, and roughly 25% rests with the top ten. The length of the CDR3 is 17 residues. Germline V gene lookup returns CDR1 MNHEY and CDR2 SMNVEV (reference sequence). V lost 5 bases to trimming and J lost 0 bases, with 19 bases between them.

This specimen was CD8+ T cells sorted from blood, taken at week 0. This receptor was identified in a human donor with alopecia areata. The chain recombines TRBV27 with TRBJ2-5; either TRBD1 or TRBD2 may fit D (6 bases each). The CDR3 nucleotides read TGTGCCAGCAGTCACGGAGATAGCGGACAGTACCAAGAGACCCAGTACTTC. Encoded protein: CASSHGDSGQYQETQYF.